This entry lists 23 T cell receptor beta chains sequenced from one sample in a study of T cell repertoires in aging, cancer and after chemotherapy. TRB rearrangements spanning V, D and J were amplified using mixed TRB-A/B primers. TCRdb reanalysed the multiplex PCR reads using MiXCR and keeps one entry per CDR3 protein. The data contain about 3,100 distinct CDR3 sequences, about 32% of them singletons. TCR beta rearrangements were amplified from peripheral blood genomic DNA. Material for sequencing was blood. Receptor source: a human donor with a solid tumor.

CDR3 sequence reads: CASSDPRGTEAFF. CDR3 bases: TGCGCCAGCAGCGACCCCCGGGGCACTGAAGCTTTCTTT. The chain joins TRBV5-1 to TRBJ1-1; D gene uncertain. Germline V gene data show CDR1 as SGHRS and CDR2 as YFSETQ. This CDR3 has 13 residues. V was trimmed by 4 bases and J by 4 bases, leaving 11 bases between them.

The V and J genes are TRBV11-1 and TRBJ2-7; the D is unclear. Trimming removed 1 base from V and 1 base from J, with 5 bases in between. CDR1 is SGHAT and CDR2 is FQDESV in the germline V gene (reference sequence). CDR3 length: 13 amino acids. The CDR3 protein is CASSLGPSYEQYF. The CDR3 DNA is TGTGCCAGCAGCTTAGGCCCTTCCTACGAGCAGTACTTC.

The J gene is TRBJ1-1, the V gene TRBV7-2; D remains ambiguous. CDR3 size: 12 residues. Germline V gene data show CDR1 as SGHTA and CDR2 as FQGNSA. The germline V and J ends were trimmed by 4 bases and 4 bases, with 7 bases remaining between them. The CDR3 loop is CASSSGVTEAFF. CDR3 bases: TGTGCCAGCAGCTCGGGAGTCACTGAAGCTTTCTTT. The full variable domain, its missing parts supplied by reference TRBV7-2 and TRBJ1-1, is GAGVSQSPSNKVTEKGKDVELRCDPISGHTALYWYRQSLGQGLEFLIYFQGNSAPDKSGLPSDRFSAERTGGSVSTLTIQRTQQEDSAVYLCASSSGVTEAFFGQGTRLTVV.

The CDR3 loop is CASSSGALNYGYTF. The CDR3 nucleotides read TGTGCCAGCAGTTCAGGGGCCTTGAACTATGGCTACACCTTC. The chain has TRBV27 and TRBJ1-2; TRBD1 might be the D (6 bases). Trimming pared 4 bases from V and 2 bases from J, leaving 11 bases between. The length of the CDR3 is 14 residues. Germline-derived CDR1 and CDR2 are MNHEY and SMNVEV (reference sequence).

This clonotype was found a few times. The rearrangement joins TRBV5-4 to TRBJ2-5, with 11 bases lining up with TRBD1. The CDR3 covers 16 residues. J was trimmed by 2 bases and V by 3 bases; bases with no gene match: 6. Germline assignment: CDR1 SGHNT and CDR2 YYREEE (reference sequence). CDR3 amino acids: CASSWGGQGEQETQYF. CDR3 bases: TGTGCCAGCAGCTGGGGGGGACAGGGGGAACAAGAGACCCAGTACTTC.

The chain is built from TRBV6-2 or TRBV6-3 and TRBJ2-4; D perhaps matches TRBD1 (6 bases). Trimming pared 0 bases from V and 0 bases from J, leaving 12 bases between. Looked up from germline, CDR1 is MNHEY and CDR2 is SVGEGT. The CDR3 loop spans 17 amino acids. Written as DNA, the CDR3 is TGTGCCAGCAGTTACTCGATTGGGGGCAAAGCCAAAAACATTCAGTACTTC. Residues: CASSYSIGGKAKNIQYF.

This clonotype was picked up a small number of times. The chain employs TRBV5-6 and TRBJ2-1, with D tentatively TRBD1 or TRBD2 (6 bases each). The CDR3 runs 17 residues. V was shortened by 3 bases and J by 8 bases, with 24 bases between the two germline ends. CDR1 is SGHDT and CDR2 is YYEEEE in the germline V gene. The CDR3 protein is CASSSPLGWGAGYEQFF. The DNA of the CDR3 is TGTGCCAGCAGCTCCCCGCTTGGGTGGGGGGCGGGGTATGAGCAGTTCTTC.

This clonotype was recorded a few times. V and J are TRBV5-6 and TRBJ2-5, with 13 bases matching TRBD2. Germline CDR1 is SGHDT and CDR2 is YYEEEE. The CDR3 is made up of 17 amino acids. V lost 4 bases, J lost 5 bases, and 11 bases stayed unmatched. The CDR3 nucleotides are TGTGCCAGCAGCAGAACGGTTACTAGCGGGAGGGTGGAGACCCAGTACTTC. This encodes CASSRTVTSGRVETQYF.

The gene calls are TRBV10-3 and TRBJ1-3; tentatively, D is TRBD1 (6 bases). Germline CDR1 and CDR2: ENHRY and SYGVKD. The germline V and J ends were trimmed by 4 bases and 0 bases, with 10 bases remaining between them. This CDR3 is 15 amino acids long. The CDR3 sequence is CAISGQVVSGNTIYF. The CDR3 bases are TGTGCCATCAGTGGACAGGTGGTCTCTGGAAACACCATATATTTT.

V is TRBV7-2 and J is TRBJ2-5; TRBD2 matches 9 bases. V lost 5 bases, J lost 2 bases, and 9 bases stayed unmatched. Germline-derived CDR1 and CDR2 are SGHTA and FQGNSA. The CDR3 contains 16 residues. CDR3 sequence: CASSQDLAGAQETQYF. Here the CDR3 DNA reads TGTGCCAGCAGCCAAGACTTAGCGGGGGCTCAAGAGACCCAGTACTTC.

This chain connects TRBV29-1 to TRBJ1-2; 7 nucleotides line up with TRBD1. V was pared by 4 bases and J by 3 bases, with 8 bases of the junction left unmatched. The germline gives CDR1 SQVTM, CDR2 ANQGSEA. The CDR3 sequence is 14 residues long. The CDR3 loop is CSVAQGVEDYGYTF. Here the CDR3 DNA reads TGCAGCGTTGCCCAGGGGGTCGAGGACTATGGCTACACCTTC.

In this sample, this clonotype turned up a few times. The chain links TRBV5-5 to TRBJ1-1; no clear D. Germline V gene sequence: CDR1 SGHKS, CDR2 YYEKEE (reference sequence). This CDR3 region has 15 residues. Trimming cost V 5 bases and J 1 base, with 15 bases left between them. This CDR3 reads CASSPTHNPNTEAFF. In DNA form, the CDR3 reads TGTGCCAGCAGTCCCACACACAACCCGAACACTGAAGCTTTCTTT.

The chain has TRBV20-1 and TRBJ2-3; possibly TRBD1 or TRBD2 for D (7 bases each). This CDR3 is built from 14 residues. Per the germline V gene, CDR1 is DFQATT and CDR2 is SNEGSKA (reference sequence). The CDR3, as DNA: TGCGGCCAAGGGAGGGGGCGAGTAACAGATACGCAGTATTTT. This codes for CGQGRGRVTDTQYF.

This clonotype was recorded a few times. CDR3 loop: CASSYSRDNNYGYTF. The CDR3 region has the DNA TGTGCCAGCAGTTACTCGAGGGACAACAACTATGGCTACACCTTC. The chain links TRBV6-5 to TRBJ1-2; weak D call: TRBD1 (6 bases). Germline V gene lookup returns CDR1 MNHEY and CDR2 SVGAGI. V lost 0 bases and J lost 2, with 10 bases in between. The CDR3 is made up of 15 amino acids.

This chain joins TRBV6-5 and TRBJ1-2; unclear D gene. V was clipped by 4 bases and J by 4 bases, with 13 bases between them. The CDR3 has 14 residues. Germline CDR1 MNHEY, CDR2 SVGAGI. The CDR3: CASSLTRGPYGYTF. As DNA, the CDR3 is TGTGCCAGCAGTTTGACCCGTGGACCCTATGGCTACACCTTC.

This clonotype was seen only a few times. The chain uses TRBV12-3 or TRBV12-4 and TRBJ1-2; perhaps TRBD1 as D (5 bases). Trimming pared 9 bases from V and 2 bases from J, leaving 16 bases between. This CDR3 contains 14 residues. CDR3 loop: CASSLGETNYGYTF. As DNA, the CDR3 is TGTGCCAGTAGTCTGGGGGAAACGAACTATGGCTACACCTTC.

This clonotype occurred once. The gene calls are TRBV6-2 or TRBV6-3 and TRBJ2-7; D gene unclear. V was cut by 7 bases and J by 0 bases, with 16 bases left in between. CDR1 and CDR2 (germline): MNHEY, SVGEGT. The CDR3 length is 15 residues. The CDR3 loop is CASTLNRANSYEQYF. The CDR3 nucleotides read TGTGCCAGCACCCTGAACAGAGCAAACTCCTACGAGCAGTACTTC.

In this sample, this clonotype is large (0.1 to 1%). This chain links TRBV29-1 with TRBJ2-7; 10 bases agree with TRBD2. The V segment lost 7 bases and the J segment 7 bases; nucleotides outside the gene matches: 10. This CDR3 spans 13 amino acids. CDR1 and CDR2 from the germline V gene are SQVTM and ANQGSEA. The CDR3 coding sequence is TGCAGCGGCTTCGAGCGGGGGGGCTTTGAGCAGTACTTC. Protein product: CSGFERGGFEQYF.

Within the sample, this clonotype is large. This rearrangement joins TRBV6-5 to TRBJ2-7; possible D gene TRBD1, 6 bases. Looked up from germline, CDR1 is MNHEY and CDR2 is SVGAGI. This CDR3 has 14 residues. Between the trimmed V and J ends, which lost 5 bases and 1 base, there was a span of 12 bases. Written as DNA, the CDR3 is TGTGCCAGCAGTCCCGGACAGCCTTCCTACGAGCAGTACTTC. It encodes CASSPGQPSYEQYF.

Concerning this clonotype itself: Just one base apart from a much larger clone, this may be a read error. This chain joins TRBV6-1 and TRBJ1-2; D is possibly TRBD2 (6 bases). The J call may be in error: the DNA end matches TRBJ2-7 better. Per the germline V gene, CDR1 is MNHNS and CDR2 is SASEGT. This CDR3 region has 13 residues. Written as DNA, the CDR3 is TGTGCCAGCAGGCGGTACTTCGCGGGGGAGCAGTACTTC. Protein: CASRRYFAGEQYF.

The chain recombines TRBV7-9 with TRBJ1-2; TRBD1 matches 7 bases. The germline CDR1 and CDR2 sequences are SEHNR and FQNEAQ (reference sequence). CDR3 length: 14 amino acids. After removal of 5 bases from V and 2 bases from J, the junction contained 5 bases not matched to a gene. DNA for the CDR3: TGTGCCAGCAGCGCCGTACAGGGGAACTATGGCTACACCTTC. Residues: CASSAVQGNYGYTF.

CDR3 sequence (DNA): TGTGCTACGACTAGCGGGGGCCCGAACACGCAGTATTTT. It translates to CATTSGGPNTQYF. The V and J genes are TRBV6-1 and TRBJ2-3; TRBD2 matches at 12 bases. The CDR3 totals 13 residues. Germline V lookup: CDR1 MNHNS, CDR2 SASEGT.

The chain has TRBV19 and TRBJ1-2; 9 positions match TRBD1. Germline V gene sequence: CDR1 LNHDA, CDR2 SQIVND (reference sequence). This CDR3 spans 14 amino acids. Losses at the gene ends were 7 bases for V and 2 bases for J; bases not matched to a gene: 5. CDR3 sequence reads: CASTNRGQNYGYTF. The CDR3 bases are TGTGCCAGTACTAACAGGGGGCAAAACTATGGCTACACCTTC. Based on the CDR3 plus reference TRBV19 and TRBJ1-2, the full variable domain is DGGITQSPKYLFRKEGQNVTLSCEQNLNHDAMYWYRQDPGQGLRLIYYSQIVNDFQKGDIAEGYSVSREKKESFPLTVTSAQKNPTAFYLCASTNRGQNYGYTFGSGTRLTVV.